Shown below are 20 T cell receptor beta chains from a single sample sequenced in a study of T cells in Graves' hyperthyroidism and ophthalmopathy. The CDR3 regions of TCR beta were amplified from RNA transcripts. Initially, a first-round RT-PCR of the TCR CDR3 employed the HTBI primer set. One entry per CDR3 protein, called by TCRdb with MiXCR from the multiplex PCR reads. The table includes hundreds of thousands of distinct CDR3 sequences, roughly 15% detected once. The sequencing sample was made of blood. These receptors were collected from a woman aged 18 to 35 with Graves' hyperthyroidism.

The chain joins TRBV19 to TRBJ1-2; D is unclear. Germline lookup yields CDR1 LNHDA and CDR2 SQIVND (reference sequence). Deletions cut 10 bases from V and 1 base from J, with 13 bases between. CDR3 length: 13 residues. The CDR3 nucleotides read TGTGCCACTTCTCCGGCGGATAACTATGGCTACACCTTC. Its protein product is CATSPADNYGYTF.

This clonotype was counted many times. This chain connects TRBV11-2 to TRBJ2-5, with D tentatively TRBD1 or TRBD2 (7 bases each). CDR3 length: 15 amino acids. Between the trimmed V and J ends, which lost 0 bases and 3 bases, there was a span of 11 bases. From germline, CDR1 is SGHAT and CDR2 FQNNGV. DNA of the CDR3: TGTGCCAGCAGCTTAGAGGCAGGGGGGGAAGAGACCCAGTACTTC. This translates into CASSLEAGGEETQYF. Complete variable domain (other parts from reference TRBV11-2 and TRBJ2-5): EAGVAQSPRYKIIEKRQSVAFWCNPISGHATLYWYQQILGQGPKLLIQFQNNGVVDDSQLPKDRFSAERLKGVDSTLKIQPAKLEDSAVYLCASSLEAGGEETQYFGPGTRLLVL.

V usage is TRBV20-1 and J usage is TRBJ2-3; D is perhaps TRBD2 (6 bases). The V end lost 6 bases, the J end lost 4 bases, and 17 bases lay between the germline ends. The germline V gene encodes CDR1 DFQATT and CDR2 SNEGSKA (reference sequence). The length of the CDR3 is 14 residues. The CDR3 DNA sequence: TGCAGTGCCTCAACTAGCTACCGAGCAGATACGCAGTATTTT. It specifies CSASTSYRADTQYF.

Here the CDR3 DNA reads TGTGCCAGCAGCCCGAAAGGTCTAGCGGGAGTCGGTGAGCAGTTCTTC. It codes for CASSPKGLAGVGEQFF. V is TRBV7-3 and J is TRBJ2-1; 10 bases agree with TRBD2. Germline CDR1 and CDR2: SGHTA and FQGTGA. V was pared by 5 bases and J by 9 bases, with 13 bases of the junction left unmatched. The CDR3 has 16 residues.

This clonotype showed up many times. The chain couples TRBV11-2 to TRBJ1-6; 9 bases match TRBD1. Germline CDR1 and CDR2: SGHAT and FQNNGV. Trimming at V came to 2 bases and at J to 5 bases, leaving 1 base not matched to a gene. The CDR3 is made up of 15 amino acids. The CDR3 sequence is CASSLRQGDNSPLHF. In nucleotides, the CDR3 is TGTGCCAGCAGCTTAAGACAGGGGGATAATTCACCCCTCCACTTT.

V and J are TRBV20-1 and TRBJ2-1; 8 bases are a match to TRBD2. The J segment lost 6 bases and the V segment lost 7 bases, leaving 8 bases of the junction unmatched. CDR3 length: 13 amino acids. CDR1 and CDR2 from the germline V gene are DFQATT and SNEGSKA (reference sequence). The CDR3 region is CSDSGGGSNEQFF. CDR3 in DNA: TGCAGTGATTCGGGGGGGGGGAGCAATGAGCAGTTCTTC.

This clonotype was counted ten times or more. This chain joins TRBV7-9 and TRBJ2-7; D not resolved. Trimming stripped 8 bases from V and 7 bases from J, with 18 bases between. The CDR3 is 13 residues long. Looked up from germline, CDR1 is SEHNR and CDR2 is FQNEAQ (reference sequence). CDR3 residues: CASGSDTSTEQYF. The CDR3 bases are TGTGCCAGCGGGTCCGACACCTCTACGGAGCAGTACTTC.

This clonotype occurred many times. V usage is TRBV12-3 or TRBV12-4 and J usage is TRBJ1-5, with 10 nucleotides matching TRBD1. There are 16 residues in the CDR3. Trimming took 4 bases from V and 7 from J; bases not matched to a gene: 10. The chain's CDR3 is CASSSYGQGVEQPQHF. CDR3 coding DNA: TGTGCCAGCAGTTCCTATGGACAGGGGGTAGAGCAGCCCCAGCATTTT.

V is TRBV5-5 and J is TRBJ1-2; 7 nucleotides align to TRBD1. The V gene's germline CDR1 is SGHKS and CDR2 YYEKEE (reference sequence). Trimming at V came to 5 bases and at J to 4 bases, leaving 2 bases not matched to a gene. The CDR3 extends over 12 amino acids. In DNA, the CDR3 is TGTGCCAGCAGGGGACAGAGCTATGGCTACACCTTC. This encodes CASRGQSYGYTF.

CDR3 sequence reads: CASRGRQSGNTIYF. CDR3 DNA sequence: TGTGCCAGCAGGGGTCGGCAGTCAGGAAACACCATATATTTT. This sequence joins TRBV9 and TRBJ1-3, with no clear D. This CDR3 has 14 amino acids. In germline, CDR1 is SGDLS, CDR2 YYNGEE. Trimming stripped 5 bases from V and 4 bases from J, with 13 bases between.

The genes are TRBV14 and TRBJ2-1, with D tentatively TRBD1 (5 bases). The CDR3 spans 15 residues. The germline CDR1 and CDR2 sequences are SGHDN and FVKESK. Trimming took 1 base from V and 2 from J, leaving 9 bases between them. The CDR3 is CASSQGLRAYNEQFF. The CDR3 nucleotides are TGTGCCAGCAGCCAAGGGCTCAGGGCCTACAATGAGCAGTTCTTC.

This clonotype showed up just a few times. This chain links TRBV30 with TRBJ2-1; 7 bases align to TRBD2. The CDR3 consists of 15 residues. The germline V gene encodes CDR1 GTSNPN and CDR2 SVGIG (reference sequence). The DNA of the CDR3 is TGTGCGGGGGGGAGGGGTCGGGGGGACTACAATGAGCAGTTCTTC. Translating it yields CAGGRGRGDYNEQFF. Complete variable domain (other parts from reference TRBV30 and TRBJ2-1): SQTIHQWPATLVQPVGSPLSLECTVEGTSNPNLYWYRQAAGRGLQLLFYSVGIGQISSEVPQNLSASRPQDRQFILSSKKLLLSDSGFYLCAGGRGRGDYNEQFFGPGTRLTVL.

This clonotype was seen many times. Relative to the germline gene, one junction end is altered; a read error may explain this. This chain links TRBV20-1 with TRBJ2-3; 14 positions match TRBD2. The CDR3 has 15 residues. CDR1 and CDR2 from the germline V gene are DFQATT and SNEGSKA (reference sequence). DNA for the CDR3: TGCAGTGCTACTGCGACCGGGACTAGCGGGAGTCCGCAATATTTT. It encodes CSATATGTSGSPQYF.

This clonotype was seen repeatedly, ten times or more. The chain employs TRBV7-9 and TRBJ2-2; 7 bases match TRBD2. This CDR3 spans 14 amino acids. Germline V gene data show CDR1 as SEHNR and CDR2 as FQNEAQ (reference sequence). V dropped 5 bases and J dropped 1; count of bases not matched to a gene: 1. The CDR3 here is CASSPSGNTGELFF. CDR3 sequence (DNA): TGTGCCAGCAGCCCTAGCGGGAACACCGGGGAGCTGTTTTTT. The entire variable domain, with the rest obtained from reference TRBV7-9 and TRBJ2-2, is as follows: DTGVSQNPRHKITKRGQNVTFRCDPISEHNRLYWYRQTLGQGPEFLTYFQNEAQLEKSRLLSDRFSAERPKGSFSTLEIQRTEQGDSAMYLCASSPSGNTGELFFGEGSRLTVL.

This chain uses TRBV9 with TRBJ2-4; no clear D gene. CDR1 and CDR2 from the germline V gene are SGDLS and YYNGEE. With 3 bases removed from V and 8 bases from J, the gap between germline ends came to 12 bases. This CDR3 is 13 amino acids long. DNA of the CDR3: TGTGCCAGCAGCGATGCCCCGGGCGACATTCAGTACTTC. Translating gives CASSDAPGDIQYF.

V and J are TRBV9 and TRBJ2-2; possible D gene TRBD2, 6 bases. Per germline, CDR1 SGDLS and CDR2 YYNGEE. The CDR3 is made up of 13 amino acids. V lost 2 bases and J lost 6, with 8 bases in between. The CDR3 reads CASSVGLPGELFF. In DNA form, the CDR3 reads TGTGCCAGCAGCGTCGGACTACCCGGGGAGCTGTTTTTT.

V is TRBV6-5 and J is TRBJ1-6, with D possibly being TRBD1 (5 bases). Germline assignment: CDR1 MNHEY and CDR2 SVGAGI. The germline V and J ends were trimmed by 0 bases and 3 bases, with 9 bases remaining between them. The CDR3 has 16 residues. The CDR3 reads CASSYSNRFYNSPLHF. In nucleotides, the CDR3 is TGTGCCAGCAGTTACTCGAACAGGTTCTATAATTCACCCCTCCACTTT.

With respect to this clonotype: The junction and the germline gene differ at one end; a read error may be behind it. The chain has TRBV28 and TRBJ2-5; 9 bases line up with TRBD1. This CDR3 has 12 amino acids. Germline-derived CDR1 and CDR2 are MDHEN and SYDVKM. The CDR3 DNA follows: TGTGCCAGCAGAACGCCCCCGGGACAGGGACACTTC. It translates to CASRTPPGQGHF. The complete variable domain, with remaining parts taken from reference TRBV28 and TRBJ2-5, reads DVKVTQSSRYLVKRTGEKVFLECVQDMDHENMFWYRQDPGLGLRLIYFSYDVKMKEKGDIPEGYSVSREKKERFSLILESASTNQTSMYLCASRTPPGQGHFGPGTRLLVL.

J is TRBJ2-3 and V is TRBV6-1; D not certain. V was cut by 7 bases and J by 5 bases, with 22 bases left in between. Germline loops: CDR1 MNHNS, CDR2 SASEGT. This CDR3 region has 16 residues. This CDR3 reads CASTTSYTPERDTQYF. The CDR3 DNA sequence: TGTGCCAGCACCACCTCATACACTCCAGAGAGAGATACGCAGTATTTT.

This clonotype was observed once. J is TRBJ1-5 and V is TRBV28; 7 bases match TRBD1. Germline trimming cut 10 bases from V and 6 bases from J; bases unmatched to any gene: 15. The CDR3 is 15 residues long. Germline assignment: CDR1 MDHEN and CDR2 SYDVKM. CDR3 DNA: TGTGCCACCGCTCCAGGGGGGGTTAAGAGTCAGCCCCAGCATTTT. It specifies CATAPGGVKSQPQHF.